These 17 T cell receptor beta chains came from one sample sequenced in a study of blood T cell repertoires in COVID-19. Generated by immunoSEQ multiplex PCR, the TCRdb table keeps only in-frame clones and is missing some. The sample carries a few hundred thousand clones, approximately 92% recorded once. Sequencing was performed on peripheral blood. Receptors originate from a woman aged 40 to 50 who had recovered from COVID-19.

The chain couples TRBV5-4 to TRBJ1-2; 7 bases agree with TRBD1. Trimming cost V 4 bases and J 1 base; bases outside gene matches: 1. The CDR3 totals 13 residues. CDR1 and CDR2 (germline): SGHNT, YYREEE (reference sequence). In DNA form, the CDR3 reads TGTGCCAGCAGCGGGGACAGTAACTATGGCTACACCTTC. Protein sequence: CASSGDSNYGYTF.

The V call is TRBV28, the J call TRBJ2-7, with D possibly matching TRBD1 (6 bases). The CDR3 covers 12 residues. Germline values: CDR1 MDHEN, CDR2 SYDVKM. The germline V and J ends were trimmed by 8 bases and 3 bases, with 11 bases remaining between them. The CDR3 DNA reads as TGTGCCAGCGCACAGGGCAACTACGAGCAGTACTTC. Its translation is CASAQGNYEQYF.

The chain couples TRBV25-1 to TRBJ1-5, with a weak D call TRBD1 (5 bases). Trimming removed 4 bases at V and 3 bases at J, with 10 bases between. CDR3 size: 14 residues. Germline V gene data show CDR1 as MGHDK and CDR2 as SYGVNS. The CDR3 spells CASSGQSPNQPQHF. The CDR3 coding sequence is TGTGCCAGCAGTGGACAGAGTCCCAATCAGCCCCAGCATTTT. The whole variable domain, remainder taken from reference TRBV25-1 and TRBJ1-5, is EADIYQTPRYLVIGTGKKITLECSQTMGHDKMYWYQQDPGMELHLIHYSYGVNSTEKGDLSSESTVSRIRTEHFPLTLESARPSHTSQYLCASSGQSPNQPQHFGDGTRLSIL.

The gene calls are TRBV2 and TRBJ2-5; D call uncertain. The CDR3 sequence is 11 residues long. V lost 9 bases to trimming and J lost 5 bases, with 10 bases between them. Germline V gene data show CDR1 as SNHLY and CDR2 as FYNNEI. CDR3 sequence reads: CASTIRETQYF. CDR3 in DNA: TGTGCCAGTACGATCCGGGAGACCCAGTACTTC.

This clone was observed once. The chain recombines TRBV5-5 with TRBJ2-1; 7 bases agree with TRBD2. There are 14 residues in the CDR3. Trimming took 4 bases from V and 5 from J; bases not matched to a gene: 6. The germline V gene has CDR1 SGHKS and CDR2 YYEKEE (reference sequence). For the CDR3, the DNA is TGTGCCAGCAGCACGCTAGCGGCAAACAATGAGCAGTTCTTC. It yields the protein CASSTLAANNEQFF.

The rearrangement links TRBV7-9 to TRBJ2-2; 9 nucleotides match TRBD1. V shed 3 bases and J 4 bases; nucleotides not matched to a gene: 3. The CDR3 is 15 amino acids. Germline CDR1 reads SEHNR; CDR2 reads FQNEAQ (reference sequence). The CDR3 DNA follows: TGTGCCAGCAGCTTCGGGACAGGGAGCACCGGGGAGCTGTTTTTT. As protein: CASSFGTGSTGELFF.

The chain employs TRBV10-2 and TRBJ1-3; tentatively, D is TRBD1 (6 bases). The CDR3 has 14 residues. V was cut by 2 bases and J by 1 base, with 6 bases left in between. Germline CDR1 and CDR2: WSHSY and SAAADI. Here the CDR3 DNA reads TGCGCCAGCAGTGAGACAGGGTCTGGAAACACCATATATTTT. Translating gives CASSETGSGNTIYF.

The chain links TRBV9 to TRBJ2-3; D is unresolved. The CDR3 contains 14 residues. Germline CDR1 reads SGDLS; CDR2 reads YYNGEE. The ends were cut back, 0 bases at V and 0 bases at J, with 5 bases in the middle. The CDR3 nucleotides read TGTGCCAGCAGCGTAGTAACTAGCACAGATACGCAGTATTTT. Translated: CASSVVTSTDTQYF.

This chain joins TRBV6-5 and TRBJ2-7, with no clear D. V lost 7 bases and J lost 1, with 8 bases in between. The CDR3 contains 12 residues. CDR1 MNHEY and CDR2 SVGAGI come from the germline V gene. The CDR3 spells CASMRYSYEQYF. The CDR3 DNA reads TGTGCCAGCATGCGCTATTCCTACGAGCAGTACTTC.

The V gene is TRBV10-3, the J gene TRBJ2-7; TRBD1 agrees at 9 bases. The CDR3 consists of 15 residues. V was clipped by 0 bases and J by 5 bases; unmatched bases: 5. Germline loops: CDR1 ENHRY, CDR2 SYGVKD. The CDR3: CAISESGTGFHEQYF. CDR3 DNA: TGTGCCATCAGTGAGTCTGGGACAGGGTTTCACGAGCAGTACTTC.

This clone was counted once. V gene TRBV4-1 combines with J gene TRBJ1-6, with unresolved D. Trimming stripped 0 bases from V and 0 bases from J, with 15 bases between. The CDR3 has 19 residues. Per germline, CDR1 MGHRA and CDR2 YSYEKL. CDR3 sequence (DNA): TGCGCCAGCAGCCAAGAAGGAGCTCCAAAAAGCTCCTATAATTCACCCCTCCACTTT. Translating it yields CASSQEGAPKSSYNSPLHF.

The CDR3 coding sequence is TGTGCCAGTAGTCAACAGGGGGCAGATACGCAGTATTTT. Protein product: CASSQQGADTQYF. The genes are TRBV19 and TRBJ2-3, with 8 nucleotides matching TRBD1. The CDR3 totals 13 residues. J lost 4 bases, V lost 5 bases, and 2 bases had no gene match. CDR1 is LNHDA, CDR2 SQIVND, per germline (reference sequence).

The rearrangement uses TRBV10-3 and TRBJ2-3; 10 bases are a match to TRBD1. The CDR3 loop spans 17 amino acids. Per germline, CDR1 ENHRY and CDR2 SYGVKD. The V gene end was trimmed by 10 bases and the J gene end by 6 bases; junction bases not matched to a gene: 19. CDR3 coding DNA: TGTGCCAGAATTGAGCCGGGACAGGGGAGGGTCTCCGATACGCAGTATTTT. This sequence encodes CARIEPGQGRVSDTQYF.

With respect to this clone: Other DNA sequences from this sample encode an identical CDR3 as well. This chain links TRBV19 with TRBJ2-2; no reliable D call. V lost 1 base and J lost 2, with 5 bases in between. CDR3 size: 14 residues. CDR1 is LNHDA and CDR2 is SQIVND in the germline V gene (reference sequence). The CDR3 reads CASSIAVNTGELFF. CDR3 nucleotide sequence: TGTGCCAGTAGTATAGCAGTTAACACCGGGGAGCTGTTTTTT.

The chain links TRBV12-5 to TRBJ1-6; TRBD1 matches 11 bases. Germline V gene lookup returns CDR1 LGHNT and CDR2 FRNRAP. The CDR3 runs 16 residues. V dropped 3 bases and J dropped 8; count of bases not matched to a gene: 6. The CDR3 protein is CASGFLRDRGYSPLHF. CDR3 sequence (DNA): TGTGCTAGTGGTTTCCTCCGGGACAGGGGGTATTCACCCCTCCACTTT.

Here the CDR3 reads CASSQTLASESVQYV. The CDR3 DNA sequence: TGTGCCAGCAGCCAGACCCTAGCGTCGGAGTCCGTGCAGTACGTC. This sequence joins TRBV6-5 and TRBJ2-7; a possible D gene is TRBD2 (6 bases). The CDR3 extends over 15 amino acids. Trimming stripped 6 bases from V and 9 bases from J, with 24 bases between. Germline-derived CDR1 and CDR2 are MNHEY and SVGAGI.

The chain combines TRBV5-4 with TRBJ2-5, with D possibly matching TRBD1 (7 bases). Trimming removed 3 bases at V and 4 bases at J, with 10 bases between. This CDR3 comprises 13 residues. Germline CDR1 reads SGHNT; CDR2 reads YYREEE (reference sequence). The CDR3 spells CASSWQGGETQYF. CDR3 in DNA: TGTGCCAGCAGCTGGCAGGGGGGAGAGACCCAGTACTTC.